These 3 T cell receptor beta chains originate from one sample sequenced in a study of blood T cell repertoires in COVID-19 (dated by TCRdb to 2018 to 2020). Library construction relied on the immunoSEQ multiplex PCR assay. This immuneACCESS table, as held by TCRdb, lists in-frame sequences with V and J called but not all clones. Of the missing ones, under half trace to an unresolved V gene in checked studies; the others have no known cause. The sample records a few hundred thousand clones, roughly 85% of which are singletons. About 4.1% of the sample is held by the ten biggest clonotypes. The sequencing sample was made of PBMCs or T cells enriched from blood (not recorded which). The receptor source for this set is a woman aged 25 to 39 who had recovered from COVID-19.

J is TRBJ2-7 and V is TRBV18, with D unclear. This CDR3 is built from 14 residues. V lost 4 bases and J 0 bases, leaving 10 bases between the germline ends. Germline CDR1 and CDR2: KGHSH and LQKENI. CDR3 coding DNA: TGTGCCAGCTCACTTACGGGTTCCTCCTACGAGCAGTACTTC. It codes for CASSLTGSSYEQYF.

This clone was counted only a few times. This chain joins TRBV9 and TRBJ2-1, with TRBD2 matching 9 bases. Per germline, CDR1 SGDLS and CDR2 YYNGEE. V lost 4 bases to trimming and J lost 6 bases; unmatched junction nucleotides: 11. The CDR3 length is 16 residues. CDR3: CASSIQNAGGFNEQFF. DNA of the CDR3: TGTGCCAGCAGCATACAAAACGCGGGAGGGTTCAATGAGCAGTTCTTC.

The CDR3 here is CASTSGGFMNTEAFF. The CDR3 coding sequence is TGTGCCAGCACCTCCGGGGGATTCATGAACACTGAAGCTTTCTTT. This chain connects TRBV28 to TRBJ1-1; D is perhaps TRBD1 (5 bases). CDR1 is MDHEN, CDR2 SYDVKM, per germline. The ends were cut back, 7 bases at V and 0 bases at J, with 15 bases in the middle. This CDR3 region has 15 residues.